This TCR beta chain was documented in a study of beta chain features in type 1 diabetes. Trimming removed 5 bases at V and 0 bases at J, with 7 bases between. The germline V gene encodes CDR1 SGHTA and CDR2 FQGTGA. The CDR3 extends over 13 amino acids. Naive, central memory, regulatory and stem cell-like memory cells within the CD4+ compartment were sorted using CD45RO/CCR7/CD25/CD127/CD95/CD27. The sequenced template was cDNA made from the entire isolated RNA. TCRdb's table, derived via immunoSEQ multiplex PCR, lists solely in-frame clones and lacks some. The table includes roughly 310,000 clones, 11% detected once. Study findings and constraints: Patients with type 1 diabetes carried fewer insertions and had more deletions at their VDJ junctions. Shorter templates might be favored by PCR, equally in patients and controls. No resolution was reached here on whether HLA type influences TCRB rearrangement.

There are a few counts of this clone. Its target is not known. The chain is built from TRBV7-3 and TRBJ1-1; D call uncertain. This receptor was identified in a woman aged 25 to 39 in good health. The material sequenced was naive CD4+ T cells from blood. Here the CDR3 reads CASSRTVNTEAFF. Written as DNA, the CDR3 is TGTGCCAGCAGCCGAACAGTGAACACTGAAGCTTTCTTT.